The rows below give T cell receptor beta chains drawn from one sample of a study of T cells in localized non-small cell lung cancer. Using immunoSEQ multiplex PCR, the repertoire was profiled, and TCRdb retains in-frame clones only, with some absent. This table holds around 45,000 clones, around 83% found once. The specimen was PBMCs, collected before any cancer treatment. The receptor set was obtained from a man aged 40 to 70 with stage II lung adenocarcinoma. Both conserved end residues are part of each CDR3. Fields, in order: clone size, J gene, D gene, CDR3 length, V gene, CDR3 protein, CDR3 DNA. The D gene is left open where the match is weak. Some rows mark clone size as missing; the rest say once, few, many or name a class of expanded clone.

>-|TRBJ2-6|-|16|TRBV19
CASSSQGGTGANVLTF
TGTGCCAGTAGTTCCCAGGGGGGGACTGGGGCCAACGTCCTGACTTTC
>-|TRBJ2-5|-|13|TRBV7-7
CASSPHDQETQYF
TGTGCCAGCAGCCCACACGATCAAGAGACCCAGTACTTC
>once|TRBJ2-5|TRBD2|13|TRBV10-3
CAIGTSGGETQYF
TGTGCCATCGGCACTAGCGGGGGGGAGACCCAGTACTTC
>-|TRBJ1-4|-|15|TRBV2
CASSPYGGGYEKLFF
TGTGCCAGCAGCCCCTATGGGGGGGGGTACGAAAAACTGTTTTTT
>once|TRBJ2-3|-|13|TRBV2
CASRPDGTDTQYF
TGTGCCAGCAGACCCGACGGCACAGATACGCAGTATTTT
>-|TRBJ2-1|-|12|TRBV9
CASSVPSTEQFF
TGTGCCAGCAGCGTACCTAGCACTGAGCAGTTCTTC
>-|TRBJ2-3|TRBD2|16|TRBV7-2
CASSLTPGGAGDTQYF
TGTGCCAGCAGCTTAACCCCCGGGGGGGCAGGAGATACGCAGTATTTT
>few|TRBJ1-6|-|14|TRBV19
CASSPQGINSPLHF
TGTGCCAGTAGTCCTCAGGGAATCAATTCACCCCTCCACTTT
>-|TRBJ2-1|-|15|TRBV4-1
CASSQVWGADDEQFF
TGCGCCAGCAGCCAAGTATGGGGGGCAGATGATGAGCAGTTCTTC
>-|TRBJ1-5|-|14|TRBV10-2
CASSGFGLGQPQHF
TGCGCCAGCAGCGGATTTGGACTCGGACAGCCCCAGCATTTT
>-|TRBJ2-1|-|16|TRBV7-3
CASSLTPRSSYNEQFF
TGTGCCAGCAGCTTAACTCCTAGATCGTCCTACAATGAGCAGTTCTTC
>-|TRBJ1-2|-|13|TRBV4-1
CASSPTANYGYTF
TGCGCCAGCAGCCCCACAGCTAACTATGGCTACACCTTC
>-|TRBJ2-4|-|14|TRBV28
CASSRPGAKNIQYF
TGTGCCAGCAGCCGACCCGGAGCCAAAAACATTCAGTACTTC
>-|TRBJ1-2|TRBD1|14|TRBV6-1
CASSDRQGAYGYTF
TGTGCCAGCAGTGATAGACAGGGGGCATATGGCTACACCTTC
>few|TRBJ1-3|-|13|TRBV19
CASSYSSGNTIYF
TGTGCCAGTAGTTACTCCTCTGGAAACACCATATATTTT
>-|TRBJ1-1|-|13|TRBV6-6
CASKGGGGTEAFF
TGTGCCAGCAAGGGAGGGGGAGGGACTGAAGCTTTCTTT
>once|TRBJ2-5|TRBD2|15|TRBV4-1
CASSPAGTKQETQYF
TGCGCCAGCAGCCCGGCCGGGACTAAACAAGAGACCCAGTACTTC
>-|TRBJ1-2|TRBD1|13|TRBV6-5
CASRIQGDYGYTF
TGTGCCAGCAGGATACAGGGGGACTATGGCTACACCTTC
>-|TRBJ2-3|-|15|TRBV2
CASSEEGRAADTQYF
TGTGCCAGCAGTGAAGAAGGGAGAGCAGCAGATACGCAGTATTTT
>-|TRBJ2-5|TRBD1|14|TRBV10-2
CASSVGQGKETQYF
TGCGCCAGCAGTGTTGGACAGGGGAAAGAGACCCAGTACTTC
>-|TRBJ2-1|TRBD2|18|TRBV7-8
CASSLDWFRTSGDNEQFF
TGTGCCAGCAGCTTAGATTGGTTCCGGACTAGCGGGGATAATGAGCAGTTCTTC
>once|TRBJ2-2|-|16|TRBV10-3
CAMRAVRGPNTGELFF
TGTGCCATGAGGGCGGTCAGGGGACCGAACACCGGGGAGCTGTTTTTT
>-|TRBJ2-5|-|15|TRBV2
CASSPTGDSQETQYF
TGTGCCAGCAGCCCCACCGGGGACTCCCAAGAGACCCAGTACTTC
>once|TRBJ1-4|-|15|TRBV19
CASSRSGWYYEKLFF
TGTGCCAGTAGTCGTTCGGGGTGGTACTATGAAAAACTGTTTTTT
>few|TRBJ1-5|-|15|TRBV15
CATSRDYRVDQPQHF
TGTGCCACCAGCAGAGATTACAGGGTGGATCAGCCCCAGCATTTT
>few|TRBJ1-1|-|14|TRBV5-1
CASSLRGGNTEAFF
TGCGCCAGCAGCTTGAGGGGCGGGAACACTGAAGCTTTCTTT
>medium-sized|TRBJ1-5|-|15|TRBV6-1
CACQGGGEGNQPQHF
TGTGCCTGCCAAGGAGGGGGGGAAGGCAATCAGCCCCAGCATTTT
>-|TRBJ2-4|-|16|TRBV19
CASSMGVGSRQNIQYF
TGTGCCAGTAGTATGGGGGTGGGTAGCCGGCAAAACATTCAGTACTTC
>-|TRBJ2-1|-|12|TRBV9
CASSAPHNEQFF
TGTGCCAGCAGCGCCCCCCACAATGAGCAGTTCTTC
>-|TRBJ1-1|TRBD1|14|TRBV7-8
CASSLGQGAIEAFF
TGTGCCAGCAGCTTAGGACAGGGAGCGATTGAAGCTTTCTTT
>-|TRBJ2-5|TRBD1|17|TRBV14
CASSPRDRVMSGETQYF
TGTGCCAGCAGCCCCCGGGACAGGGTGATGTCGGGGGAGACCCAGTACTTC
>-|TRBJ2-7|TRBD2|14|TRBV7-3
CASSLAGRAYEQYF
TGTGCCAGCAGCCTAGCCGGGAGGGCCTACGAGCAGTACTTC
>-|TRBJ2-3|TRBD2|17|TRBV27
CASSKFNLADSTDTQYF
TGTGCCAGCAGTAAATTTAACCTAGCGGACAGCACAGATACGCAGTATTTT
>-|TRBJ2-7|-|14|TRBV5-1
CASSLGRHLPEQYF
TGTGCCAGCAGCTTGGGACGGCACCTTCCCGAGCAGTACTTC
>-|TRBJ1-2|-|11|TRBV30
CAWTANYGYTF
TGTGCCTGGACAGCTAACTATGGCTACACCTTC
>once|TRBJ1-2|TRBD1|15|TRBV19
CASSPGTGDPYGYTF
TGTGCCAGTAGTCCCGGGACAGGGGATCCCTATGGCTACACCTTC
>-|TRBJ2-2|TRBD1|19|TRBV7-3
CASSPWTGSKKPNTGELFF
TGTGCCAGCAGCCCCTGGACAGGGTCTAAAAAGCCCAACACCGGGGAGCTGTTTTTT
>-|TRBJ1-1|-|15|TRBV19
CASSTRTAMNTEAFF
TGTGCCAGTAGTACCCGGACCGCCATGAACACTGAAGCTTTCTTT
>-|TRBJ1-2|TRBD1|12|TRBV10-3
CAPRTGIYGYTF
TGTGCCCCCAGGACAGGAATCTATGGCTACACCTTC
>-|TRBJ2-4|TRBD1|15|TRBV10-3
CAISESDRVGNIQYF
TGTGCCATCAGTGAGTCCGACAGGGTCGGAAACATTCAGTACTTC
>once|TRBJ2-4|-|13|TRBV5-8
CASSSPGKNIQYF
TGTGCCAGCAGCTCCCCGGGCAAAAACATTCAGTACTTC
>-|TRBJ2-3|-|11|TRBV20-1
CSVLRRDTQYF
TGCAGTGTCCTTCGGCGAGATACGCAGTATTTT
>-|TRBJ2-2|TRBD1|16|TRBV6-6
CASATPGQGYTGELFF
TGTGCCAGCGCCACCCCGGGACAGGGTTACACCGGGGAGCTGTTTTTT
>-|TRBJ1-1|-|14|TRBV5-6
CASSLYGSHTEAFF
TGTGCCAGCAGCTTGTACGGGTCACACACTGAAGCTTTCTTT
>few|TRBJ2-5|TRBD1|16|TRBV6-5
CASSYSGTGGLETQYF
TGTGCCAGCAGTTATTCCGGGACAGGGGGCTTAGAGACCCAGTACTTC
>-|TRBJ1-1|-|12|TRBV2
CASSGQYGGAFF
TGTGCCAGCAGCGGACAGTACGGTGGAGCTTTCTTT
>-|TRBJ1-3|-|16|TRBV10-3
CAISEPTVSSGNTIYF
TGTGCCATCAGTGAGCCGACGGTCTCCTCTGGAAACACCATATATTTT
>-|TRBJ1-2|-|15|TRBV5-4
CASSPQALTNYGYTF
TGTGCCAGCAGCCCTCAGGCGCTTACTAACTATGGCTACACCTTC
>once|TRBJ1-1|-|15|TRBV28
CASITRETANTEAFF
TGTGCCAGCATCACTAGAGAGACAGCGAACACTGAAGCTTTCTTT
>-|TRBJ1-5|TRBD1|14|TRBV19
CASSRTGDDQPQHF
TGTGCCAGTAGTAGGACAGGGGATGATCAGCCCCAGCATTTT
>-|TRBJ2-2|-|14|TRBV4-1
CASSQDLGSGELFF
TGCGCCAGCAGCCAAGACTTGGGCTCCGGGGAGCTGTTTTTT